The sequence of this T cell receptor beta chain was determined in a study of cytotoxic CD8 clonotypes in ibrutinib-treated CLL. Study-wide background: Response samples were drawn at a median of approximately 11 months of treatment, range 6 to 36.

Library input was 1.5 to 2 micrograms of DNA from cryopreserved PBMCs. The V gene's germline CDR1 is SGHRS and CDR2 YFSETQ. V was clipped by 4 bases and J by 9 bases, with 14 bases between them. This CDR3 has 13 amino acids. Depth targeted 1 in 200,000 to 1 in 1 million T cells, averaging 10x coverage per clonotype. This table comes from immunoSEQ multiplex PCR, and its TCRdb copy is limited to in-frame clones, with some not included. The data contain roughly 220,000 clones, 79% of them seen just once; the ten biggest clones take up about 10%. Note on this clone: Antigen specificity is unknown.

Findings and caveats of the study: Under treatment, the uncommon public clonotypes either contracted or remained stable.

Material: PBMCs, obtained after 12 months of ibrutinib treatment. The sequence was obtained from a human donor with chronic lymphocytic leukemia. This rearrangement joins TRBV5-1 to TRBJ2-1; possibly TRBD2 for D (5 bases). CDR3 protein: CASSLADSGEQFF. The CDR3 coding sequence is TGCGCCAGCAGCCTCGCGGACTCCGGTGAGCAGTTCTTC.